This TCR beta chain originates from a study of T-cell reconstitution after alpha-beta-depleted transplantation in children. The TCRbeta library incorporated unique molecular identifiers. TCRdb re-analysed the PCR reads in MiXCR, keeping a single row per CDR3 protein. The sample consists of about 400,000 distinct CDR3 sequences, approximately 20% of them appearing once. The germline V gene encodes CDR1 SQVTM and CDR2 ANQGSEA. V lost 1 base and J lost 0, with 13 bases in between. The CDR3 has 17 amino acids. This clonotype was detected many times. This sequence was found in a human donor who donated a stem cell graft to a child with acute myeloid leukemia. Sequencing was performed on PBMCs from the stem cell graft donor, taken from the stem cell graft. V is TRBV29-1 and J is TRBJ2-6; no reliable D call. In nucleotides, the CDR3 is TGCAGCGTTGAAGCAGGCGGTAGTTACTCTGGGGCCAACGTCCTGACTTTC. It codes for CSVEAGGSYSGANVLTF.